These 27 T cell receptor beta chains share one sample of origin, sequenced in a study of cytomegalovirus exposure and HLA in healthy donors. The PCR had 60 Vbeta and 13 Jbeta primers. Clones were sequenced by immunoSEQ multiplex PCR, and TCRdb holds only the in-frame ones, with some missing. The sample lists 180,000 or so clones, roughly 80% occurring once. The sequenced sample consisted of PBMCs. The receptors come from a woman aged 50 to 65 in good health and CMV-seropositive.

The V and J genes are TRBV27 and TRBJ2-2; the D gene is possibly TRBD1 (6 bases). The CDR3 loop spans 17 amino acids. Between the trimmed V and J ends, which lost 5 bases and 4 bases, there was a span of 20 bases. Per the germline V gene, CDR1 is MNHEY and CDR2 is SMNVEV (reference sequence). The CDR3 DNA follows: TGTGCCAGCAGTCCACAATCGAACAGGGTTGGCACCGGGGAGCTGTTTTTT. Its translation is CASSPQSNRVGTGELFF.

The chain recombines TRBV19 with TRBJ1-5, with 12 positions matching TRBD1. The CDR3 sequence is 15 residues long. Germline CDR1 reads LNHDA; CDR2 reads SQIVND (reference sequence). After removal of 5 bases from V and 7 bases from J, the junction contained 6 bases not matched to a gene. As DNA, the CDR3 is TGTGCCAGTAGTCCCCCCGGGACAGGGGGCCAGCCCCAGCATTTT. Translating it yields CASSPPGTGGQPQHF. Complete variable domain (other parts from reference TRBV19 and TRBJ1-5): DGGITQSPKYLFRKEGQNVTLSCEQNLNHDAMYWYRQDPGQGLRLIYYSQIVNDFQKGDIAEGYSVSREKKESFPLTVTSAQKNPTAFYLCASSPPGTGGQPQHFGDGTRLSIL.

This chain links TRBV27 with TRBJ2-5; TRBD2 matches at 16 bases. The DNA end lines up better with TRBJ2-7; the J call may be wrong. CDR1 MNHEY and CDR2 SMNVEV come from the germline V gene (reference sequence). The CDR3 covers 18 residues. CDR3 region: CASSLGGLAGGPKGEQYF. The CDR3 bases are TGTGCCAGCAGCCTAGGGGGACTAGCGGGAGGGCCGAAGGGCGAGCAGTACTTC.

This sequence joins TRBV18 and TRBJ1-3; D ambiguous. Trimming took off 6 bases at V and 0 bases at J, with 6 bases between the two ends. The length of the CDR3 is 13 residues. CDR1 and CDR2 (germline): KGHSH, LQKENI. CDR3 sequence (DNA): TGTGCCAGCTCTAGTTCCTCTGGAAACACCATATATTTT. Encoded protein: CASSSSSGNTIYF.

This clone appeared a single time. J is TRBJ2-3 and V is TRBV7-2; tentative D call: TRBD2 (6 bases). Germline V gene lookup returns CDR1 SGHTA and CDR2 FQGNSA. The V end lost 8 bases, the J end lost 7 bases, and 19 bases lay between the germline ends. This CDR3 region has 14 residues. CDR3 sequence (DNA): TGTGCCAGCCCCCCGGGTGAGCGGGCCCATACGCAGTATTTT. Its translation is CASPPGERAHTQYF.

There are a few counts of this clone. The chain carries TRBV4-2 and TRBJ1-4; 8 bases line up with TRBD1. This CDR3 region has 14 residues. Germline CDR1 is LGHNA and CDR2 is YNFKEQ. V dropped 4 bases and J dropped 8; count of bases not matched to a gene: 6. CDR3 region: CASSPGQGGEKLFF. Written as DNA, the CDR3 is TGTGCCAGCAGCCCCGGACAGGGTGGGGAAAAACTGTTTTTT.

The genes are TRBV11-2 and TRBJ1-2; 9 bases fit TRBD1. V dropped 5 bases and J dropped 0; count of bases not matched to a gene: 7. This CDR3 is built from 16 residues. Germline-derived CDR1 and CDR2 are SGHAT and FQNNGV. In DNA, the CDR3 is TGTGCCAGCAGCCTTACAGGGGGCCGAGCTAACTATGGCTACACCTTC. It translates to CASSLTGGRANYGYTF.

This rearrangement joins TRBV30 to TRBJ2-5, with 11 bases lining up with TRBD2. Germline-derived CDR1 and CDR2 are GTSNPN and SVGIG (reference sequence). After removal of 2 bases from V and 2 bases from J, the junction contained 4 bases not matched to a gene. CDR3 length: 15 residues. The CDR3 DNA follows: TGTGCCTGGAGTCCTGGGACTAGCGGACAAGAGACCCAGTACTTC. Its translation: CAWSPGTSGQETQYF.

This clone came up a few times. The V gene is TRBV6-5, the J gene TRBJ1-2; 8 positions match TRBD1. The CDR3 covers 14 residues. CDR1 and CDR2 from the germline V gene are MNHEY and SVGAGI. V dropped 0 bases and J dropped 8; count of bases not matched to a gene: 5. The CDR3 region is CASSYSPDRGGYTF. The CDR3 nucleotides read TGTGCCAGCAGTTACTCTCCAGACAGGGGAGGCTACACCTTC.

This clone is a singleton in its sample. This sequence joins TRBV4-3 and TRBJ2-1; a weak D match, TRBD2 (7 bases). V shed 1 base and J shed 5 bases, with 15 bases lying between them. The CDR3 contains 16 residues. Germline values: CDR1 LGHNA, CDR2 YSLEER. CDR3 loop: CASSQARGAGNNEQFF. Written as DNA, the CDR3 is TGCGCCAGCAGCCAAGCCCGGGGGGCCGGGAACAATGAGCAGTTCTTC.

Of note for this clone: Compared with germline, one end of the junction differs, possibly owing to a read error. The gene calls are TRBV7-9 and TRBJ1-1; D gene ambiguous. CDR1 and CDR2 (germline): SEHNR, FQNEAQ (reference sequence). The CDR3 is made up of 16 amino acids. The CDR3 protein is CSSSPPESPLRTEAFF. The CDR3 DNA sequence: TGTTCCAGCAGCCCCCCTGAGAGCCCCTTGAGGACTGAAGCTTTCTTT.

Here the CDR3 DNA reads TGTGCCAGCAATGAGTTACCTCCGGGACAGGGTGAAAAACTGTTTTTT. As protein: CASNELPPGQGEKLFF. The V call is TRBV6-1, the J call TRBJ1-4, with 9 bases aligning to TRBD1. Germline CDR1 is MNHNS and CDR2 is SASEGT. The V and J ends lost 7 bases and 7 bases, in that order; junction bases with no gene match: 13. The length of the CDR3 is 16 residues.

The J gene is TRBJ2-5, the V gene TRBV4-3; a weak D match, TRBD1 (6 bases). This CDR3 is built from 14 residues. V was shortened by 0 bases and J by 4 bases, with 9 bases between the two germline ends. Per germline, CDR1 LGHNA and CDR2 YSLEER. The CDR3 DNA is TGCGCCAGCAGCCAAGAAACAGGGCTAGAGACCCAGTACTTC. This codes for CASSQETGLETQYF.

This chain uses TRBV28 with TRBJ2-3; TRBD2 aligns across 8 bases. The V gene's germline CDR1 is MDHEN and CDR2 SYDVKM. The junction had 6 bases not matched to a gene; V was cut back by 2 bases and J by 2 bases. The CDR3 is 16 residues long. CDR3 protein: CASSLVAGKDTDTQYF. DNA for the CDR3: TGTGCCAGCAGTTTAGTAGCGGGAAAAGACACAGATACGCAGTATTTT. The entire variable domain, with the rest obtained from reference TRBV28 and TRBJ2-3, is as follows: DVKVTQSSRYLVKRTGEKVFLECVQDMDHENMFWYRQDPGLGLRLIYFSYDVKMKEKGDIPEGYSVSREKKERFSLILESASTNQTSMYLCASSLVAGKDTDTQYFGPGTRLTVL.

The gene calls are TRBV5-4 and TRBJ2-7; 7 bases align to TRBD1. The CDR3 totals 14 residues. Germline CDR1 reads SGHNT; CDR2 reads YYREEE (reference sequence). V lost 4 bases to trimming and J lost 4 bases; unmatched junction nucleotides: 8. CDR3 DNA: TGTGCCAGCAGCAGGGACAGAGGGCCGTACGAGCAGTACTTC. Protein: CASSRDRGPYEQYF.

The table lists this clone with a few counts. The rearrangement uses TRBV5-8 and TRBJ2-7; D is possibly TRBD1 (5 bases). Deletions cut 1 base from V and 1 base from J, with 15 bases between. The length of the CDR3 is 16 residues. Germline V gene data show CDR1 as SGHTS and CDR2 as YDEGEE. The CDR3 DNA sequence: TGTGCCAGCAGCTTGAATCACCGACAGTATTCCTACGAGCAGTACTTC. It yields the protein CASSLNHRQYSYEQYF.

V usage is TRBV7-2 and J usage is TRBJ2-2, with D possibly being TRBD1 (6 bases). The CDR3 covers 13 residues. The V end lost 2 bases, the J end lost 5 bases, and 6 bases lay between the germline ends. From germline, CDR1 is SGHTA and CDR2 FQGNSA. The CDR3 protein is CASSLQGTGELFF. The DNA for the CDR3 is TGTGCCAGCAGCTTACAGGGGACCGGGGAGCTGTTTTTT.

Here the CDR3 DNA reads TGTGCCAGCTCAAACGCACAGGCCAACACTGAAGCTTTCTTT. This codes for CASSNAQANTEAFF. The chain joins TRBV18 to TRBJ1-1, with D possibly matching TRBD1 (5 bases). The CDR3 sequence is 14 residues long. V dropped 5 bases and J dropped 2 bases, with 12 bases sitting between them. Germline CDR1 and CDR2: KGHSH and LQKENI.

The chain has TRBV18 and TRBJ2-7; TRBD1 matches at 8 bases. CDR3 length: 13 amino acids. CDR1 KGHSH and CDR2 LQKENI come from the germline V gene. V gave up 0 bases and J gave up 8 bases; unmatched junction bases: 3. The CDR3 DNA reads TGTGCCAGCTCACCACCCGGACAGGGCAAGCAGTACTTC. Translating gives CASSPPGQGKQYF.

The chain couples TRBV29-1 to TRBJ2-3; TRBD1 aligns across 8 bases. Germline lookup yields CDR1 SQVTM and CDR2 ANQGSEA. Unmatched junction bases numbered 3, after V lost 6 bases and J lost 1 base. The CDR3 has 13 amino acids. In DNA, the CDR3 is TGCAGCGTACCGGGACAGGGCACAGATACGCAGTATTTT. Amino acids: CSVPGQGTDTQYF.

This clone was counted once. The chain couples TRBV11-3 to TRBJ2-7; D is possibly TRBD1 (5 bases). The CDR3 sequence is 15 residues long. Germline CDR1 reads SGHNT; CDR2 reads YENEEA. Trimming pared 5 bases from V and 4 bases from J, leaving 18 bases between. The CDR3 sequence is CASSHIDRPQYEQYF. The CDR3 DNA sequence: TGTGCCAGCAGCCATATTGACAGACCCCAGTACGAGCAGTACTTC.

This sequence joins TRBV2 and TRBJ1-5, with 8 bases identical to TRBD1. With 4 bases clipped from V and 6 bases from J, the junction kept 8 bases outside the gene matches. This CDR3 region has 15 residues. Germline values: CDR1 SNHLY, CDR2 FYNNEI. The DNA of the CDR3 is TGTGCCAGCAGTGGGGCAGGGGGCGAGTTTCAGCCCCAGCATTTT. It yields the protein CASSGAGGEFQPQHF.

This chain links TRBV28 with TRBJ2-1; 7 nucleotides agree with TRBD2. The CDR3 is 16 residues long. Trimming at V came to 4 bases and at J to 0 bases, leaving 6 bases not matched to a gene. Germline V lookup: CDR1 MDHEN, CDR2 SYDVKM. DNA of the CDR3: TGTGCCAGCAGTTCTCCGGGCGGGAGCTCCTACAATGAGCAGTTCTTC. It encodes CASSSPGGSSYNEQFF.

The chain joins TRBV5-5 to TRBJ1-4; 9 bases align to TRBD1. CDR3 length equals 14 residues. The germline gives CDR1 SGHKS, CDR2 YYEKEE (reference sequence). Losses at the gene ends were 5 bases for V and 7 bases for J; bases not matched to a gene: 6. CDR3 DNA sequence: TGTGCCAGCAGTGGTAGACAGGGGGGTGAAAAACTGTTTTTT. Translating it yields CASSGRQGGEKLFF.

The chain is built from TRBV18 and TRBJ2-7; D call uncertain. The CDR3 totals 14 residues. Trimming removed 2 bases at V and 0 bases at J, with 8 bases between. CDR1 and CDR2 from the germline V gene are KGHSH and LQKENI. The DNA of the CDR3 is TGTGCCAGCTCACCAACCGATAGCTCCTACGAGCAGTACTTC. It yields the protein CASSPTDSSYEQYF.

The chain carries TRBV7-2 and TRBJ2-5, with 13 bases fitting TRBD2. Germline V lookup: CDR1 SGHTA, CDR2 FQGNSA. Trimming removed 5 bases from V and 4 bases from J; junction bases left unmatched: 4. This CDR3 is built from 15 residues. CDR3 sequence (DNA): TGTGCCAGCAGCGCCAGACTAGCGGGAGGAGAGACCCAGTACTTC. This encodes CASSARLAGGETQYF.

The CDR3 nucleotides read TGTGCCAGCAGGGGGACAGGGACTTACGAGCAGTACTTC. It yields the protein CASRGTGTYEQYF. The chain has TRBV2 and TRBJ2-5, with TRBD1 matching 9 bases. The end of the DNA aligns better with TRBJ2-7, so the J call may be wrong. Germline V gene sequence: CDR1 SNHLY, CDR2 FYNNEI. There are 13 residues in the CDR3.